A selection of T cell receptor beta chains follows, all from one sample in a study of blood T cells in healthy people across ages. TCRdb itself ran the 5' RACE reads through MiXCR, one entry per CDR3 protein. The data show 1,800,000 or so distinct CDR3 sequences, with about two fifths seen just once and more than 20% held by the top ten. The source material was blood. These TCRs come from a human donor in good health. Both conserved end residues are part of each CDR3. The order of the fields is J gene, clone size, V gene, D gene, CDR3 DNA, CDR3 protein. A D gene is named only where the DNA matches it firmly. Part of the rows lack a size; the others show once, few, many or a class for expanded clones.

j_gene: TRBJ1-2; abundance: few; v_gene: TRBV29-1; d_gene: -; CDR3nt: TGCAGCGTTGACGGGGCCACCTTC; CDR3aa: CSVDGATF
j_gene: TRBJ2-5; abundance: -; v_gene: TRBV30; d_gene: -; CDR3nt: TGTGCCTTTGACCTACGCGGGACCCAGTACTTC; CDR3aa: CAFDLRGTQYF
j_gene: TRBJ1-2; abundance: -; v_gene: TRBV4-2; d_gene: -; CDR3nt: TGTGCCAGCAGCCAAGGTTTGGATTCCGGCTACACCTTC; CDR3aa: CASSQGLDSGYTF
j_gene: TRBJ2-1; abundance: few; v_gene: TRBV20-1; d_gene: -; CDR3nt: TGCAGTGTATTCAGGGGGGGTTCCTACAATGAGCAGTTCTTC; CDR3aa: CSVFRGGSYNEQFF
j_gene: TRBJ2-7; abundance: -; v_gene: TRBV20-1; d_gene: -; CDR3nt: TGCAGTGCTATCCCCTATGGGGTCTCCTACGAGCAGTACTTC; CDR3aa: CSAIPYGVSYEQYF
j_gene: TRBJ2-7; abundance: -; v_gene: TRBV20-1; d_gene: -; CDR3nt: TGCAGTGCTAGACTAACCCCGGACAAGCACCTTACCTACGAGCAGTACTTC; CDR3aa: CSARLTPDKHLTYEQYF
j_gene: TRBJ2-3; abundance: -; v_gene: TRBV24-1; d_gene: TRBD2; CDR3nt: TGTGCCACCAGTCCACTGAGCGGGGGGGCCACAGATACGCAGTATTTT; CDR3aa: CATSPLSGGATDTQYF
j_gene: TRBJ1-2; abundance: -; v_gene: TRBV7-3; d_gene: TRBD1; CDR3nt: TGTGCCAGCAGCCCCACCGGGACAGGGGATGGCTACACCTTC; CDR3aa: CASSPTGTGDGYTF
j_gene: TRBJ2-7; abundance: -; v_gene: TRBV10-3; d_gene: -; CDR3nt: TGTGCCACCCAGAGCCGGGAGACCCCCTACGAGCAGTACTTC; CDR3aa: CATQSRETPYEQYF
j_gene: TRBJ1-1; abundance: few; v_gene: TRBV29-1; d_gene: TRBD1; CDR3nt: TGCAGCGTTGAGGGCGGTGGACAGGGAGCGAACACTGAAGCTTTCTTT; CDR3aa: CSVEGGGQGANTEAFF
j_gene: TRBJ1-2; abundance: -; v_gene: TRBV14; d_gene: TRBD1; CDR3nt: TGTGCCAGCAGCCCGAGGGACAGGCCAGCTAACTATGGCTACACCTTC; CDR3aa: CASSPRDRPANYGYTF
j_gene: TRBJ1-1; abundance: few; v_gene: TRBV20-1; d_gene: -; CDR3nt: TGCAGTGCTAGAGATTATCCTGAAGCTTTCTTT; CDR3aa: CSARDYPEAFF
j_gene: TRBJ2-7; abundance: few; v_gene: TRBV6-1; d_gene: TRBD1; CDR3nt: TGTGCCAGCAGTGCCGACAGGGCCACCTACGAGCAGTACTTC; CDR3aa: CASSADRATYEQYF
j_gene: TRBJ2-7; abundance: -; v_gene: TRBV15; d_gene: TRBD2; CDR3nt: TGTGCCACCAGTACTAGCGGCTCCTACGAGCAGTACTTC; CDR3aa: CATSTSGSYEQYF
j_gene: TRBJ2-5; abundance: few; v_gene: TRBV18; d_gene: -; CDR3nt: TGTGCCAGCTCACCACCGGGGGAAATCCGGACCCAGTACTTC; CDR3aa: CASSPPGEIRTQYF
j_gene: TRBJ1-2; abundance: -; v_gene: TRBV28; d_gene: -; CDR3nt: TGTGCCAGCAGTTTACGCAACCTGGGGCAGGGGTCAGATGGCTACACCTTC; CDR3aa: CASSLRNLGQGSDGYTF
j_gene: TRBJ1-2; abundance: -; v_gene: TRBV4-2; d_gene: -; CDR3nt: TGTGCCAGCAGCCTGCCCCGGGACACCGACTACGACTATGGCTACACCTTC; CDR3aa: CASSLPRDTDYDYGYTF
j_gene: TRBJ1-1; abundance: few; v_gene: TRBV5-1; d_gene: -; CDR3nt: TGCGCCAGCAGCTTGGAGGGACAACCTAACACTGAAGCTTTCTTT; CDR3aa: CASSLEGQPNTEAFF
j_gene: TRBJ1-5; abundance: -; v_gene: TRBV20-1; d_gene: -; CDR3nt: TGCAGTGCTAGAGGATTGGAACAGGGATTACAGCCCCAGCATTTT; CDR3aa: CSARGLEQGLQPQHF
j_gene: TRBJ2-7; abundance: few; v_gene: TRBV4-2; d_gene: -; CDR3nt: TGTGCCAGCAGCCAAGATCGGATGGACAGTTCCTACGAGCAGTACTTC; CDR3aa: CASSQDRMDSSYEQYF
j_gene: TRBJ2-1; abundance: -; v_gene: TRBV4-2; d_gene: TRBD2; CDR3nt: TGTGCCAGCAGCCAAATAACTAGCGGGCGCAATGAGCAGTTCTTC; CDR3aa: CASSQITSGRNEQFF
j_gene: TRBJ2-5; abundance: -; v_gene: TRBV11-3; d_gene: -; CDR3nt: TGTGCCAGCAGCCCCCCGGCATGGGGAGAGACCCAGTACTTC; CDR3aa: CASSPPAWGETQYF
j_gene: TRBJ2-7; abundance: few; v_gene: TRBV28; d_gene: TRBD1; CDR3nt: TGTGCCAGCAGAAAACCGACAGGGTGGTACGAGCAGTACTTC; CDR3aa: CASRKPTGWYEQYF
j_gene: TRBJ2-7; abundance: few; v_gene: TRBV6-2/TRBV6-3; d_gene: -; CDR3nt: TGTGCCAGCAGTCCCCAAAGGACCAACCCCCGGGTCTACGAGCAGTACTTC; CDR3aa: CASSPQRTNPRVYEQYF
j_gene: TRBJ2-3; abundance: -; v_gene: TRBV20-1; d_gene: TRBD2; CDR3nt: TGCAGTGCTAGTACAATAGCGGGGGACACAGATACGCAGTATTTT; CDR3aa: CSASTIAGDTDTQYF
j_gene: TRBJ1-2; abundance: -; v_gene: TRBV4-2; d_gene: -; CDR3nt: TGTGCCAGCAGCCAAGCTTTAGGGAACTATGGCTACACCTTC; CDR3aa: CASSQALGNYGYTF